This passage covers 21 T cell receptor beta chains from one sample sequenced in a study of blood T cell repertoires in COVID-19. Sequenced by immunoSEQ multiplex PCR; TCRdb stores in-frame clones only, minus some. Of nearly 250,000 clones listed, 86% are singletons. Sequencing was performed on PBMCs or T cells enriched from blood (not recorded which). The receptors derive from a woman aged 45 to 65 who had recovered from COVID-19.

The V gene is TRBV19, the J gene TRBJ2-2, with D possibly being TRBD2 (6 bases). V was trimmed by 5 bases and J by 4 bases, leaving 17 bases between them. The CDR3 contains 16 residues. The germline V gene has CDR1 LNHDA and CDR2 SQIVND (reference sequence). CDR3 loop: CASSPLTGDLTGELFF. DNA for the CDR3: TGTGCCAGTAGTCCGCTCACGGGAGATCTCACCGGGGAGCTGTTTTTT.

This clone was recorded only once. The gene calls are TRBV6-2 or TRBV6-3 and TRBJ2-2; possible D gene TRBD1, 6 bases. Germline loops: CDR1 MNHEY, CDR2 SVGEGT. The CDR3 is 14 residues long. Trimming removed 6 bases from V and 1 base from J, with 9 bases in between. The CDR3 bases are TGTGCCAGCAGCAGACAGGAGAACACCGGGGAGCTGTTTTTT. Amino acids: CASSRQENTGELFF.

This clone was observed a handful of times. The chain employs TRBV7-3 and TRBJ2-1; no clear D. The CDR3 has 13 residues. Looked up from germline, CDR1 is SGHTA and CDR2 is FQGTGA. Trimming took off 1 base at V and 5 bases at J, with 6 bases between the two ends. CDR3 sequence: CASSLNPDNEQFF. In DNA, the CDR3 is TGTGCCAGCAGCTTAAATCCGGACAATGAGCAGTTCTTC.

The chain recombines TRBV2 with TRBJ1-2; D is unclear. CDR3 length: 13 residues. Trimming cost V 3 bases and J 4 bases, with 9 bases left between them. CDR1 and CDR2 from the germline V gene are SNHLY and FYNNEI. CDR3: CASSDTGSYGYTF. The CDR3 DNA is TGTGCCAGCAGTGATACTGGGAGCTATGGCTACACCTTC. The variable domain in full, completed from reference TRBV2 and TRBJ1-2, reads EPEVTQTPSHQVTQMGQEVILRCVPISNHLYFYWYRQILGQKVEFLVSFYNNEISEKSEIFDDQFSVERPDGSNFTLKIRSTKLEDSAMYFCASSDTGSYGYTFGSGTRLTVV.

The CDR3 here is CASSLPGQGLLYSNQPQHF. The DNA of the CDR3 is TGTGCCAGCAGCTTACCGGGACAGGGTTTGCTTTATAGCAATCAGCCCCAGCATTTT. The J gene is TRBJ1-5, the V gene TRBV5-8; TRBD1 aligns across 9 bases. Germline CDR1 reads SGHTS; CDR2 reads YDEGEE. Trimming removed 2 bases from V and 0 bases from J; junction bases left unmatched: 12. The CDR3 consists of 19 residues.

This clone appeared once. The chain carries TRBV7-8 and TRBJ2-1, with D hard to call. This CDR3 is built from 12 residues. Germline CDR1 reads SGHVS; CDR2 reads FQNEAQ. Trimming took 2 bases from V and 8 from J, leaving 7 bases between them. CDR3 sequence: CASSLLTYEQFF. The CDR3 DNA follows: TGTGCCAGCAGCTTATTGACTTATGAGCAGTTCTTC.

This chain joins TRBV3-1 (or the pseudogene TRBV3-2) and TRBJ2-2; 8 bases match TRBD2. The CDR3 has 13 amino acids. From germline, CDR1 is LGHDT and CDR2 YNNKEL (reference sequence). V lost 2 bases to trimming and J lost 13 bases; unmatched junction nucleotides: 6. CDR3 sequence: CASSQTGLGGLFF. In DNA form, the CDR3 reads TGTGCCAGCAGCCAAACGGGACTAGGTGGGCTGTTTTTT.

This rearrangement joins TRBV4-2 to TRBJ1-2; 8 nucleotides align to TRBD1. Germline assignment: CDR1 LGHNA and CDR2 YNFKEQ. The CDR3 length is 14 residues. With V trimmed by 0 bases and J by 7 bases, 4 bases remained unmatched. The CDR3 spells CASSQDNRGSGYTF. DNA of the CDR3: TGTGCCAGCAGCCAAGATAACAGGGGGTCTGGCTACACCTTC.

The CDR3 sequence is CASSAGLGRNNEQFF. As DNA, the CDR3 is TGTGCCAGCAGCGCCGGACTGGGGAGGAACAATGAGCAGTTCTTC. The gene calls are TRBV9 and TRBJ2-1; D is perhaps TRBD2 (6 bases). V lost 3 bases and J 5 bases, leaving 15 bases between the germline ends. The CDR3 totals 15 residues. Germline V CDR1 and CDR2: SGDLS, YYNGEE. The variable domain in full, completed from reference TRBV9 and TRBJ2-1, reads DSGVTQTPKHLITATGQRVTLRCSPRSGDLSVYWYQQSLDQGLQFLIQYYNGEERAKGNILERFSAQQFPDLHSELNLSSLELGDSALYFCASSAGLGRNNEQFFGPGTRLTVL.

V and J are TRBV6-5 and TRBJ2-1, with 10 bases lining up with TRBD2. The J segment lost 7 bases and the V segment lost 6 bases, leaving 9 bases of the junction unmatched. This CDR3 has 15 residues. Germline V gene data show CDR1 as MNHEY and CDR2 as SVGAGI. The CDR3 protein is CASSRSSGSINEQFF. CDR3 DNA sequence: TGTGCCAGCAGCCGGTCTAGCGGGAGTATTAATGAGCAGTTCTTC.

The V gene is TRBV2, the J gene TRBJ1-1; no clear D gene. The CDR3 sequence is 14 residues long. The germline gives CDR1 SNHLY, CDR2 FYNNEI. V was cut by 6 bases and J by 4 bases, with 15 bases left in between. The DNA for the CDR3 is TGTGCCAGCAGCGAGGGCCAGTGGGGCACTGAAGCTTTCTTT. Amino acid sequence: CASSEGQWGTEAFF.

J is TRBJ2-2 and V is TRBV7-9; D perhaps matches TRBD1 (6 bases). This CDR3 has 14 residues. Germline CDR1 and CDR2: SEHNR and FQNEAQ (reference sequence). The CDR3 sequence: CAAEGGVRTGELFF. The CDR3 DNA is TGTGCAGCGGAAGGGGGAGTAAGGACCGGGGAGCTGTTTTTT. Full variable domain (remainder filled in from reference TRBV7-9 and TRBJ2-2): DTGVSQNPRHKITKRGQNVTFRCDPISEHNRLYWYRQTLGQGPEFLTYFQNEAQLEKSRLLSDRFSAERPKGSFSTLEIQRTEQGDSAMYLCAAEGGVRTGELFFGEGSRLTVL.

The chain joins TRBV12-3 or TRBV12-4 to TRBJ2-5, with 10 nucleotides matching TRBD1. V was clipped by 6 bases and J by 7 bases; unmatched bases: 5. The length of the CDR3 is 13 residues. The CDR3 sequence: CASSRRTGGTQYF. CDR3 DNA sequence: TGTGCCAGCAGCCGTAGGACAGGGGGGACCCAGTACTTC.

The chain carries TRBV3-1 (or the pseudogene TRBV3-2) and TRBJ2-1; TRBD1 matches 8 bases. The V gene's germline CDR1 is LGHDT and CDR2 YNNKEL (reference sequence). This CDR3 has 17 amino acids. V was pared by 0 bases and J by 5 bases, with 9 bases of the junction left unmatched. The CDR3 sequence is CASSQDRTGSGHNEQFF. CDR3 DNA: TGTGCCAGCAGCCAAGACCGGACAGGGTCCGGGCACAATGAGCAGTTCTTC.

The chain employs TRBV4-1 and TRBJ1-6; 8 nucleotides match TRBD1. CDR1 MGHRA and CDR2 YSYEKL come from the germline V gene. The V and J ends lost 5 bases and 6 bases, in that order; junction bases with no gene match: 3. The CDR3 is made up of 14 amino acids. The CDR3 here is CASSTTGGNSPLHF. DNA of the CDR3: TGCGCCAGCAGCACTACAGGGGGTAATTCACCCCTCCACTTT.

This chain connects TRBV20-1 to TRBJ2-1; the match to TRBD2 covers 11 bases. V gave up 3 bases and J gave up 3 bases; unmatched junction bases: 7. CDR1 and CDR2 (germline): DFQATT, SNEGSKA (reference sequence). The CDR3 covers 16 residues. CDR3 sequence (DNA): TGCAGTGCTAGTCTAGCGGGAGGCGCTTTCTACAATGAGCAGTTCTTC. Translated: CSASLAGGAFYNEQFF.

The chain carries TRBV30 and TRBJ1-5; 7 bases agree with TRBD1. The CDR3 is made up of 13 amino acids. The ends lost 5 bases at V and 0 bases at J; junction bases unmatched: 1. The germline CDR1 and CDR2 sequences are GTSNPN and SVGIG (reference sequence). CDR3 in DNA: TGTGCCTGGGGGACAGTTAGCAATCAGCCCCAGCATTTT. Amino acid sequence: CAWGTVSNQPQHF.

The gene calls are TRBV9 and TRBJ2-1; 11 nucleotides line up with TRBD2. With 2 bases clipped from V and 7 bases from J, the junction kept 5 bases outside the gene matches. The germline V gene encodes CDR1 SGDLS and CDR2 YYNGEE. The CDR3 contains 15 residues. The CDR3 loop reads CASSVTSGSHNEQFF. The DNA for the CDR3 is TGTGCCAGCAGCGTTACTAGCGGGAGTCATAATGAGCAGTTCTTC.

The rearrangement joins TRBV14 to TRBJ1-2; D not resolved. V was pared by 0 bases and J by 4 bases, with 9 bases between. Germline-derived CDR1 and CDR2 are SGHDN and FVKESK. The CDR3 spans 14 residues. The CDR3, as DNA: TGTGCCAGCAGCCAAGATCTCGGGGTCTATGGCTACACCTTC. Protein sequence: CASSQDLGVYGYTF.

J is TRBJ1-5 and V is TRBV29-1; D is unresolved. The CDR3 loop spans 13 amino acids. The V end lost 4 bases, the J end lost 4 bases, and 11 bases lay between the germline ends. Germline CDR1 and CDR2: SQVTM and ANQGSEA. This CDR3 reads CSVAVDRNQPQHF. CDR3 nucleotide sequence: TGCAGCGTTGCGGTTGATCGGAATCAGCCCCAGCATTTT.

The chain has TRBV5-1 and TRBJ2-7; TRBD1 might be the D (5 bases). The CDR3 covers 13 residues. CDR1 and CDR2 from the germline V gene are SGHRS and YFSETQ. V was shortened by 0 bases and J by 5 bases, with 9 bases between the two germline ends. The CDR3 DNA sequence: TGCGCCAGCAGCTTGGCTGGCAGGGACGAGCAGTACTTC. Its translation is CASSLAGRDEQYF.